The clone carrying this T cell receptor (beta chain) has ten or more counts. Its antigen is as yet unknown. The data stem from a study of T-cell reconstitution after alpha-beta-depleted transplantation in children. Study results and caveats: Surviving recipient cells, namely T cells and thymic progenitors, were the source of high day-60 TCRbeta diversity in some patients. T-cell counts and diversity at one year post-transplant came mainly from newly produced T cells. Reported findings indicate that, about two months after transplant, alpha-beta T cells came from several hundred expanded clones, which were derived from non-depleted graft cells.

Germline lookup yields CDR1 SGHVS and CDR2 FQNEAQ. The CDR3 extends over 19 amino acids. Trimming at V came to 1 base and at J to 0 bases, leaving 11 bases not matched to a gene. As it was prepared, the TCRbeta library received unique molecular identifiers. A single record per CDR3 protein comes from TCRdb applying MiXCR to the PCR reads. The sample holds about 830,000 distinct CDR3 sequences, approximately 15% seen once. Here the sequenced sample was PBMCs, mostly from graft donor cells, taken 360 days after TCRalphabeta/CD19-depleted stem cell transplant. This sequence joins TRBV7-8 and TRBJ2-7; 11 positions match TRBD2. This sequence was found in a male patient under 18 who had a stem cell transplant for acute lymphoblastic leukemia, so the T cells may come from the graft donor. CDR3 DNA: TGTGCCAGCAGCTTAGACCCTAGCGGGAGGAGAGTTGCCTCCTACGAGCAGTACTTC. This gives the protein CASSLDPSGRRVASYEQYF. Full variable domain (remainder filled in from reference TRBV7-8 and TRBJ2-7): GAGVSQSPRYKVAKRGQDVALRCDPISGHVSLFWYQQALGQGPEFLTYFQNEAQLDKSGLPSDRFFAERPEGSVSTLKIQRTQQEDSAVYLCASSLDPSGRRVASYEQYFGPGTRLTVT.